These T cell receptor beta chains were read from a single sample in a study of OX40 agonist ivuxolimab in advanced cancers. Sequenced by immunoSEQ multiplex PCR; TCRdb stores in-frame clones only, minus some. The table includes about 50,000 clones, 84% detected once. Sequencing was performed on CD4+ or CD8+ T cells sorted from blood, taken in a trial of the OX40 agonist ivuxolimab. Receptor source: an adult with an advanced solid tumor such as melanoma, head and neck, liver or kidney cancer. The CDR3 runs from the conserved cysteine through the conserved F or W. Fields, in order: V gene, clone size, CDR3 protein. The size field is filled for only some rows; it gives once, few, many or a size class.

V gene: TRBV27
clone size: -
CDR3 protein: CASSTLTDEKLFF

V gene: TRBV11-2
clone size: -
CDR3 protein: CASSPNQNEKLFF

V gene: TRBV5-6
clone size: -
CDR3 protein: CASSLRTGRALETQYF

V gene: TRBV18
clone size: -
CDR3 protein: CASSLGTITDTQYF

V gene: TRBV28
clone size: -
CDR3 protein: CASGTFYGYTF

V gene: TRBV11-3
clone size: -
CDR3 protein: CASSLDTGEETQYF

V gene: TRBV7-3
clone size: few
CDR3 protein: CASSLGGGDYTEAFF

V gene: TRBV7-8
clone size: -
CDR3 protein: CASSFRVAGLGIEQFF

V gene: TRBV9
clone size: few
CDR3 protein: CASSVATGDYGYTF

V gene: TRBV7-2
clone size: -
CDR3 protein: CASSLAALATDTQYF

V gene: TRBV10-3
clone size: -
CDR3 protein: CAIRGDRVDYGYTF

V gene: TRBV28
clone size: -
CDR3 protein: CASSISNQPQHF

V gene: TRBV9
clone size: -
CDR3 protein: CASSVGGGREETQYF

V gene: TRBV4-1
clone size: few
CDR3 protein: CASSQAPEEKLFF

V gene: TRBV6-5
clone size: -
CDR3 protein: CASTRGDGYTF

V gene: TRBV19
clone size: -
CDR3 protein: CASRRISLRVNTEAFF

V gene: TRBV27
clone size: -
CDR3 protein: CASSTLLGEQFF

V gene: TRBV5-1
clone size: -
CDR3 protein: CASSPGTEETQYF

V gene: TRBV10-2
clone size: -
CDR3 protein: CASSTGPIEAFF

V gene: TRBV10-2
clone size: -
CDR3 protein: CATNLAGGGTGELFF

V gene: TRBV5-6
clone size: -
CDR3 protein: CASSLGLRSSGANVLTF

V gene: TRBV27
clone size: few
CDR3 protein: CASSGLTGGSTF

V gene: TRBV5-1
clone size: -
CDR3 protein: CASRQGQLGEQYF

V gene: TRBV7-9
clone size: -
CDR3 protein: CASSSSGSGDTQYF

V gene: TRBV15
clone size: -
CDR3 protein: CATAGLAGGSEQFF

V gene: TRBV7-9
clone size: -
CDR3 protein: CASSLRSALYGYTF

V gene: TRBV7-8
clone size: -
CDR3 protein: CASSLVGGVSGRQETQYF

V gene: TRBV5-4
clone size: -
CDR3 protein: CASSQVEENEKLFF

V gene: TRBV6-1
clone size: -
CDR3 protein: CASSEYGGPNYGYTF